Below, 28 T cell receptor beta chains from the same sample are listed, as sequenced in a study of OX40 agonist ivuxolimab in advanced cancers. Libraries were built with the immunoSEQ multiplex PCR assay. TCRdb re-hosts the immuneACCESS table, in-frame sequences only. Its copies lack some clones; in the studies checked, an unresolved V gene accounts for under half of them, and the cause for the rest is not known. Present in this sample are about 38,000 clones, 80% of which were seen just once. The ten most abundant clones make up 8% to 10% of the sample. The specimen was CD4+ or CD8+ T cells sorted from blood, collected in a trial of the OX40 agonist ivuxolimab. These receptors were obtained from an adult with an advanced solid tumor such as melanoma, head and neck, liver or kidney cancer.

The chain's CDR3 is CASSGQGFGNQPQHF. DNA of the CDR3: TGTGCCAGCAGCGGACAGGGATTCGGCAATCAGCCCCAGCATTTT. The chain couples TRBV27 to TRBJ1-5; 8 bases are a match to TRBD1. The ends lost 6 bases at V and 2 bases at J; junction bases unmatched: 6. From germline, CDR1 is MNHEY and CDR2 SMNVEV (reference sequence). The CDR3 has 15 residues.

The chain employs TRBV11-2 and TRBJ2-5, with 10 bases that match TRBD2. The ends lost 5 bases at V and 4 bases at J; junction bases unmatched: 7. CDR1 SGHAT and CDR2 FQNNGV come from the germline V gene. This CDR3 has 15 residues. The CDR3 bases are TGTGCCAGCAGCATAAGCGGGGGGGCGGGAGAGACCCAGTACTTC. Residues: CASSISGGAGETQYF.

This chain uses TRBV2 with TRBJ1-1; D may be TRBD1 (6 bases). CDR3 length equals 13 residues. Germline CDR1 is SNHLY and CDR2 is FYNNEI. V lost 3 bases and J lost 1, with 6 bases in between. The CDR3 DNA follows: TGTGCCAGCAGTGACAGGGGGAACACTGAAGCTTTCTTT. Its protein product is CASSDRGNTEAFF.

The chain couples TRBV28 to TRBJ2-5; D might be TRBD1 or TRBD2, each matching 5 bases. The CDR3 sequence is 15 residues long. Germline V gene data show CDR1 as MDHEN and CDR2 as SYDVKM. V was shortened by 6 bases and J by 0 bases, with 14 bases between the two germline ends. CDR3 DNA: TGTGCCAGCAGGGCCGGGACCGCGTACCAAGAGACCCAGTACTTC. It yields the protein CASRAGTAYQETQYF.

This clone was counted only a few times. This sequence joins TRBV5-4 and TRBJ1-2; D is uncertain. V was shortened by 2 bases and J by 0 bases, with 8 bases between the two germline ends. The germline CDR1 and CDR2 sequences are SGHNT and YYREEE (reference sequence). There are 14 residues in the CDR3. The chain's CDR3 is CASSFATANYGYTF. DNA for the CDR3: TGTGCCAGCAGCTTTGCGACTGCTAACTATGGCTACACCTTC. Supplemented by reference TRBV5-4 and TRBJ1-2, the full variable domain reads ETGVTQSPTHLIKTRGQQVTLRCSSQSGHNTVSWYQQALGQGPQFIFQYYREEENGRGNFPPRFSGLQFPNYSSELNVNALELDDSALYLCASSFATANYGYTFGSGTRLTVV.

This clone turned up a few times. V usage is TRBV30 and J usage is TRBJ1-5; no clear D. V was cut by 2 bases and J by 7 bases, with 9 bases left in between. CDR1 and CDR2 from the germline V gene are GTSNPN and SVGIG (reference sequence). This CDR3 is built from 12 residues. CDR3 amino acids: CAWSNPGQPQHF. The CDR3 DNA reads as TGTGCCTGGAGTAACCCGGGCCAGCCCCAGCATTTT. Looking up the rest from reference TRBV30 and TRBJ1-5 gives the full variable domain: SQTIHQWPATLVQPVGSPLSLECTVEGTSNPNLYWYRQAAGRGLQLLFYSVGIGQISSEVPQNLSASRPQDRQFILSSKKLLLSDSGFYLCAWSNPGQPQHFGDGTRLSIL.

This clone appeared once. CDR3 sequence: CASSSDRINNEQFF. The DNA for the CDR3 is TGCGCCAGCAGTTCCGACAGAATCAACAATGAGCAGTTCTTC. The genes are TRBV10-1 and TRBJ2-1; TRBD1 is a possible D gene (5 bases). Between the trimmed V and J ends, which lost 5 bases and 5 bases, there was a span of 13 bases. This CDR3 has 14 residues. CDR1 WNHNN and CDR2 SYGVQD come from the germline V gene (reference sequence).

The chain employs TRBV11-3 and TRBJ2-1, with D uncertain. V was pared by 5 bases and J by 12 bases, with 14 bases between. The V gene's germline CDR1 is SGHNT and CDR2 YENEEA. This CDR3 is built from 12 residues. CDR3 in amino acids: CASSPGPLGQFF. In DNA form, the CDR3 reads TGTGCCAGCAGCCCCGGGCCCTTGGGGCAGTTCTTC.

The chain carries TRBV6-1 and TRBJ2-7; 9 bases fit TRBD2. This CDR3 contains 15 residues. Germline loops: CDR1 MNHNS, CDR2 SASEGT. V was pared by 6 bases and J by 6 bases, with 12 bases of the junction left unmatched. The CDR3 is CASRRGLAGVREQYF. In DNA, the CDR3 is TGTGCCAGCAGGCGGGGACTAGCAGGGGTCCGCGAGCAGTACTTC.

This clone was counted only a few times. This chain joins TRBV5-6 and TRBJ2-5; 8 bases map to TRBD1. The V and J ends lost 2 bases and 5 bases, in that order; junction bases with no gene match: 5. Germline V lookup: CDR1 SGHDT, CDR2 YYEEEE. The CDR3 runs to 14 residues. CDR3 in amino acids: CASSFQGALETQYF. Written as DNA, the CDR3 is TGTGCCAGCAGCTTCCAGGGGGCGCTGGAGACCCAGTACTTC.

V and J are TRBV6-6 and TRBJ2-3; 7 bases are shared with TRBD2. Trimming cost V 4 bases and J 2 bases; bases outside gene matches: 9. The germline gives CDR1 MNHNY, CDR2 SVGAGI (reference sequence). The CDR3 loop spans 16 amino acids. The chain's CDR3 is CASSLPSGPHTDTQYF. CDR3 coding DNA: TGTGCCAGCAGTTTACCTAGCGGTCCACACACAGATACGCAGTATTTT.

The chain is built from TRBV7-3 and TRBJ2-5; D possibly matches TRBD1 or TRBD2 (5 bases each). Trimming removed 2 bases at V and 5 bases at J, with 15 bases between. This CDR3 has 15 amino acids. CDR1 and CDR2 (germline): SGHTA, FQGTGA. The chain's CDR3 is CASSLEEGRGETQYF. The CDR3 DNA follows: TGTGCCAGCAGCTTAGAAGAGGGACGGGGTGAGACCCAGTACTTC.

The V call is TRBV15, the J call TRBJ2-3; D uncertain. The germline gives CDR1 LNHNV, CDR2 YYDKDF (reference sequence). The CDR3 covers 12 residues. V shed 1 base and J shed 3 bases, with 2 bases lying between them. The chain's CDR3 is CATSRATDTQYF. DNA for the CDR3: TGTGCCACCAGCAGAGCGACAGATACGCAGTATTTT.

V is TRBV19 and J is TRBJ2-2; the match to TRBD1 covers 12 bases. The CDR3 consists of 15 residues. Trimming took 5 bases from V and 6 from J; bases not matched to a gene: 4. Germline V gene lookup returns CDR1 LNHDA and CDR2 SQIVND (reference sequence). The CDR3, as DNA: TGTGCCAGTAGTTTGGGACAGGGGGCGCCCGGGGAGCTGTTTTTT. Its translation is CASSLGQGAPGELFF.

This chain links TRBV7-7 with TRBJ2-3, with 8 bases lining up with TRBD2. Losses at the gene ends were 5 bases for V and 4 bases for J; bases not matched to a gene: 5. This CDR3 is built from 14 residues. The germline V gene encodes CDR1 SSHAT and CDR2 FNYEAQ (reference sequence). In nucleotides, the CDR3 is TGTGCCAGCAGCCCGGGGGGGCCCGCAGATACGCAGTATTTT. Protein sequence: CASSPGGPADTQYF.

V usage is TRBV19 and J usage is TRBJ2-3; 9 bases line up with TRBD2. CDR3 length equals 13 residues. Trimming took 5 bases from V and 9 from J; bases not matched to a gene: 6. Germline assignment: CDR1 LNHDA and CDR2 SQIVND (reference sequence). As DNA, the CDR3 is TGTGCCAGTAGTGGCGGGGGGGCTCGGACGCAGTATTTT. Its translation: CASSGGGARTQYF.

J is TRBJ2-4 and V is TRBV6-1, with unresolved D. V lost 6 bases, J lost 0 bases, and 12 bases lay in between. The CDR3 extends over 15 amino acids. CDR1 MNHNS and CDR2 SASEGT come from the germline V gene. CDR3 amino acids: CASRLERLAKNIQYF. The CDR3 DNA follows: TGTGCCAGCAGGTTGGAAAGGCTAGCCAAAAACATTCAGTACTTC.

The rearrangement links TRBV19 to TRBJ1-1; maybe TRBD1 (6 bases). Germline CDR1 reads LNHDA; CDR2 reads SQIVND (reference sequence). Trimming shortened V by 4 bases and J by 1 base, and 16 bases separated the two germline ends. This CDR3 comprises 16 residues. CDR3 DNA: TGTGCCAGTAGTAACCTCGGCCACAGGGCGAACACTGAAGCTTTCTTT. Protein: CASSNLGHRANTEAFF. The full variable domain, its missing parts supplied by reference TRBV19 and TRBJ1-1, is DGGITQSPKYLFRKEGQNVTLSCEQNLNHDAMYWYRQDPGQGLRLIYYSQIVNDFQKGDIAEGYSVSREKKESFPLTVTSAQKNPTAFYLCASSNLGHRANTEAFFGQGTRLTVV.

This sequence joins TRBV7-8 and TRBJ2-7; TRBD1 might be the D (7 bases). CDR3 length equals 16 residues. Germline V gene sequence: CDR1 SGHVS, CDR2 FQNEAQ. The ends were cut back, 1 base at V and 6 bases at J, with 19 bases in the middle. This chain's CDR3 is CASSLVVPRGASEQYF. DNA for the CDR3: TGTGCCAGCAGCTTAGTCGTGCCCAGGGGGGCAAGCGAGCAGTACTTC.

This chain joins TRBV6-5 and TRBJ2-7; 7 bases line up with TRBD1. Germline CDR1 and CDR2: MNHEY and SVGAGI. The CDR3 contains 15 residues. Unmatched junction bases numbered 11, after V lost 6 bases and J lost 3 bases. CDR3 sequence (DNA): TGTGCCAGCAGCCTAGACAGGGTCGGACTCTACGAGCAGTACTTC. It translates to CASSLDRVGLYEQYF.

This chain links TRBV4-2 with TRBJ2-5; D is ambiguous. The CDR3 contains 13 residues. V lost 0 bases, J lost 5 bases, and 7 bases lay in between. Germline-derived CDR1 and CDR2 are LGHNA and YNFKEQ. DNA of the CDR3: TGTGCCAGCAGCCAAGATGCAGAGGAGACCCAGTACTTC. It is translated as CASSQDAEETQYF.

A few counts support this clone. CDR3 in amino acids: CASSQDSEQYF. The CDR3 DNA reads TGTGCCAGCAGCCAAGACAGTGAGCAGTACTTC. The rearrangement joins TRBV11-2 to TRBJ2-7; TRBD1 is a possible D gene (5 bases). The germline V and J ends were trimmed by 5 bases and 7 bases, with 9 bases remaining between them. The CDR3 is 11 residues long. Germline CDR1 is SGHAT and CDR2 is FQNNGV.

The chain employs TRBV4-1 and TRBJ2-7; no clear D gene. The CDR3 is 12 residues long. The ends were cut back, 8 bases at V and 4 bases at J, with 12 bases in the middle. Looked up from germline, CDR1 is MGHRA and CDR2 is YSYEKL. CDR3 nucleotides: TGCGCCAGCTCGGATATTTTATACGAGCAGTACTTC. Protein product: CASSDILYEQYF.

The V call is TRBV15, the J call TRBJ2-5, with a weak D call TRBD2 (6 bases). CDR1 is LNHNV and CDR2 is YYDKDF in the germline V gene (reference sequence). This CDR3 has 15 amino acids. Between the trimmed V and J ends, which lost 0 bases and 4 bases, there was a span of 12 bases. This chain's CDR3 is CATSRDLREVETQYF. Written as DNA, the CDR3 is TGTGCCACCAGCAGAGATCTCAGGGAGGTAGAGACCCAGTACTTC. Filled out from reference TRBV15 and TRBJ2-5, the complete variable domain reads DAMVIQNPRYQVTQFGKPVTLSCSQTLNHNVMYWYQQKSSQAPKLLFHYYDKDFNNEADTPDNFQSRRPNTSFCFLDIRSPGLGDTAMYLCATSRDLREVETQYFGPGTRLLVL.

The chain recombines TRBV4-1 with TRBJ2-5; D gene uncertain. The V and J ends lost 1 base and 5 bases respectively, with 8 bases between them. The CDR3 covers 13 residues. The germline gives CDR1 MGHRA, CDR2 YSYEKL. DNA of the CDR3: TGCGCCAGCAGCCAAGGACCCTGGGAGACCCAGTACTTC. Its protein product is CASSQGPWETQYF.

This clone was counted a single time. The rearrangement uses TRBV5-5 and TRBJ2-5, with TRBD2 identical over 14 bases. The CDR3 contains 16 residues. J was trimmed by 4 bases and V by 0 bases; bases with no gene match: 2. Germline CDR1 SGHKS, CDR2 YYEKEE (reference sequence). CDR3 amino acids: CASSLGGLAGVETQYF. The CDR3 bases are TGTGCCAGCAGCTTGGGGGGACTAGCGGGAGTAGAGACCCAGTACTTC.

The rearrangement links TRBV7-9 to TRBJ1-1, with D unclear. The germline gives CDR1 SEHNR, CDR2 FQNEAQ (reference sequence). Trimming removed 5 bases at V and 2 bases at J, with 12 bases between. The CDR3 spans 14 residues. CDR3 DNA: TGTGCCAGCAGCGTGGACGGACTCAACACTGAAGCTTTCTTT. Translating it yields CASSVDGLNTEAFF.

The chain combines TRBV11-2 with TRBJ2-1; 10 nucleotides agree with TRBD2. Germline CDR1 is SGHAT and CDR2 is FQNNGV. J was trimmed by 4 bases and V by 4 bases; bases with no gene match: 4. This CDR3 comprises 15 residues. The CDR3 is CASSSLAGAYNEQFF. Here the CDR3 DNA reads TGTGCCAGCAGCTCGCTAGCGGGAGCATACAATGAGCAGTTCTTC.